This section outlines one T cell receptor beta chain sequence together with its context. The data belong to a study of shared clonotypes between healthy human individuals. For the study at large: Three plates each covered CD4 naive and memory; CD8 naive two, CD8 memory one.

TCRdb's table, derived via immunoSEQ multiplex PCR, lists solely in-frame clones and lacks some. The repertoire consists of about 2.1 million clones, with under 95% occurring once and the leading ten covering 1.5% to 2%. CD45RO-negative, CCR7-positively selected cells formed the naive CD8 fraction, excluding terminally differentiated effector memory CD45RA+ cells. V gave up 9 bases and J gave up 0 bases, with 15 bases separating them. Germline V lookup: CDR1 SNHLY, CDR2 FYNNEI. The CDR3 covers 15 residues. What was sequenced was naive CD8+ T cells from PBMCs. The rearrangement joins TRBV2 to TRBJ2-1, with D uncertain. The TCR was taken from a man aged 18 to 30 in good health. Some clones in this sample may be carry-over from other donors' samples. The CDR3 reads CASLGQQSSYNEQFF. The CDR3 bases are TGTGCCAGTTTAGGGCAACAAAGCTCCTACAATGAGCAGTTCTTC. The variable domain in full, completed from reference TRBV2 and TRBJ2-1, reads EPEVTQTPSHQVTQMGQEVILRCVPISNHLYFYWYRQILGQKVEFLVSFYNNEISEKSEIFDDQFSVERPDGSNFTLKIRSTKLEDSAMYFCASLGQQSSYNEQFFGPGTRLTVL.